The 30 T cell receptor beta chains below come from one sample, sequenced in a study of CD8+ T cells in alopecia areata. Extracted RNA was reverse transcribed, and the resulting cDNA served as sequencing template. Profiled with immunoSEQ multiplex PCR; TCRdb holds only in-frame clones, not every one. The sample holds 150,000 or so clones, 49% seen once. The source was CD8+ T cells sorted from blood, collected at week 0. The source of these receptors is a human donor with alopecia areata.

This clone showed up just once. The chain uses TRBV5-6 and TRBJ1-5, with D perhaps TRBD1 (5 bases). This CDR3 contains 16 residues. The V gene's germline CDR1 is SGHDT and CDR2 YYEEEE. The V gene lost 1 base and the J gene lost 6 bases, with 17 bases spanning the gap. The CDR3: CASSLSPAWGSQPQHF. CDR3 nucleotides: TGTGCCAGCAGCTTGTCCCCGGCGTGGGGGAGTCAGCCCCAGCATTTT.

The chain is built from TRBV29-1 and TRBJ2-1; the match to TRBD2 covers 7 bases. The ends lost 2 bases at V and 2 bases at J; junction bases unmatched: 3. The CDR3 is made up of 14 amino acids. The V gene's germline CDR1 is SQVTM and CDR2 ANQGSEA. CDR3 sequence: CSVEFAGAYNEQFF. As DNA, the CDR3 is TGCAGCGTTGAATTTGCGGGGGCCTACAATGAGCAGTTCTTC.

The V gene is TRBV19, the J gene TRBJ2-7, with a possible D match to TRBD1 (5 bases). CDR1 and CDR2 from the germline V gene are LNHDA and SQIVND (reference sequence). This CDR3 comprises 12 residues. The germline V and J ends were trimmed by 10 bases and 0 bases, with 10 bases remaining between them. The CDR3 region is CATTDISYEQYF. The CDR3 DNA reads TGTGCCACCACGGACATCTCCTACGAGCAGTACTTC.

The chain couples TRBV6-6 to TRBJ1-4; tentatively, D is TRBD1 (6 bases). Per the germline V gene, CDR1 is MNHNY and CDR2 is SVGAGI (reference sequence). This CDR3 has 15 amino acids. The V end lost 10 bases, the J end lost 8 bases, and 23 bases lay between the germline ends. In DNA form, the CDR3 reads TGTGCCACCGAAGACTGGACAGCCTCTGGAGAAAAACTGTTTTTT. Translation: CATEDWTASGEKLFF.

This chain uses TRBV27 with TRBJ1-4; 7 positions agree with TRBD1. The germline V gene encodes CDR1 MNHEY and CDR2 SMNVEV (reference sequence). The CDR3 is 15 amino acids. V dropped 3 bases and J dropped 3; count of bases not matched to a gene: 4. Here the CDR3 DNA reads TGTGCCAGCAGTTTGACAGGGTTGGCTAATGAAAAACTGTTTTTT. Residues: CASSLTGLANEKLFF.

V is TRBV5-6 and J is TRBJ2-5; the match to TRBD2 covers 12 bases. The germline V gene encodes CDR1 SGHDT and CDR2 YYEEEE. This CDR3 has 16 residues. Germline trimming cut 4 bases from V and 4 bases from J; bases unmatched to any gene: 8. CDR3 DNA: TGTGCCAGCAGCCCAGCTAGCGGGGGGGCCATAGAGACCCAGTACTTC. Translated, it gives CASSPASGGAIETQYF.

This CDR3 is CAWREVREQYF. CDR3 nucleotide sequence: TGTGCCTGGAGAGAAGTCAGGGAGCAGTACTTC. The J gene is TRBJ2-7, the V gene TRBV30; D uncertain. Germline loops: CDR1 GTSNPN, CDR2 SVGIG (reference sequence). Between the trimmed V and J ends, which lost 3 bases and 7 bases, there was a span of 10 bases. The CDR3 loop spans 11 amino acids.

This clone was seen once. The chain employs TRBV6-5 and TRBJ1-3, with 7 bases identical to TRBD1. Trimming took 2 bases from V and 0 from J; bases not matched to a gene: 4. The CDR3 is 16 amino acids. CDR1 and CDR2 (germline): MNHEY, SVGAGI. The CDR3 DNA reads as TGTGCCAGCAGTTACGGGGGACAGTTCTCTGGAAACACCATATATTTT. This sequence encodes CASSYGGQFSGNTIYF.

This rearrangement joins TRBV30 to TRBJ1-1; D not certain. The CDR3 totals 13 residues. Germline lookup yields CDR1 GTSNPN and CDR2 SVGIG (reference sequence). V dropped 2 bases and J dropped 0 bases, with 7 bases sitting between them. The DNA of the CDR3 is TGTGCCTGGAGTTCTACAGTGAACACTGAAGCTTTCTTT. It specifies CAWSSTVNTEAFF.

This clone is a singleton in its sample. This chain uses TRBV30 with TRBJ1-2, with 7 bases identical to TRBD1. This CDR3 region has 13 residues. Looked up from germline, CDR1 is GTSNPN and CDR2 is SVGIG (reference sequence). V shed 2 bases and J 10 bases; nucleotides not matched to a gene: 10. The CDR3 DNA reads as TGTGCCTGGAGTCATGGGGCAGGGGGAACCTACACCTTC. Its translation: CAWSHGAGGTYTF.

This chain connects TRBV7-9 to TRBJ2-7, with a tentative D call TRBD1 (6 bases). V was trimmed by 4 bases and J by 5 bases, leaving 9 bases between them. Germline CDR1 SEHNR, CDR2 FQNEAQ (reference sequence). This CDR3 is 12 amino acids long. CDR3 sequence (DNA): TGTGCCAGCAGCTACGGACAGAACGAGCAGTACTTC. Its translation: CASSYGQNEQYF.

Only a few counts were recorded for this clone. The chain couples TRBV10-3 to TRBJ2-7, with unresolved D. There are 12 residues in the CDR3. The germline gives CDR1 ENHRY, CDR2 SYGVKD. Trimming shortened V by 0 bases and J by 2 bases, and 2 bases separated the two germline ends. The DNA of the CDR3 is TGTGCCATCAGTGAGTCGGCCTACGAGCAGTACTTC. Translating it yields CAISESAYEQYF.

CDR3 nucleotide sequence: TGTGCCATCAGTGAGTCTGGACAGGGAGGCCCTTACAATGAGCAGTTCTTC. Its protein product is CAISESGQGGPYNEQFF. The chain couples TRBV10-3 to TRBJ2-1; 8 bases map to TRBD1. The V gene's germline CDR1 is ENHRY and CDR2 SYGVKD. The J segment lost 4 bases and the V segment lost 0 bases, leaving 8 bases of the junction unmatched. CDR3 length equals 17 residues.

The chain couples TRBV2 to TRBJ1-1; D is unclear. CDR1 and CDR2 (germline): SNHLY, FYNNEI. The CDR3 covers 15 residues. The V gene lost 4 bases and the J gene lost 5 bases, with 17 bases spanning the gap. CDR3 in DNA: TGTGCCAGCAGTGCAAGCAGATCCATAGGAACTGAAGCTTTCTTT. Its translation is CASSASRSIGTEAFF.

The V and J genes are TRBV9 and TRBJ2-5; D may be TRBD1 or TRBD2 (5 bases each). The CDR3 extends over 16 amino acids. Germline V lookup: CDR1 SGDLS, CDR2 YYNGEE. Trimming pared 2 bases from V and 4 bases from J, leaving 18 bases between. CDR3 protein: CASSVPPMGPLETQYF. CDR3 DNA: TGTGCCAGCAGCGTCCCCCCCATGGGACCCTTAGAGACCCAGTACTTC.

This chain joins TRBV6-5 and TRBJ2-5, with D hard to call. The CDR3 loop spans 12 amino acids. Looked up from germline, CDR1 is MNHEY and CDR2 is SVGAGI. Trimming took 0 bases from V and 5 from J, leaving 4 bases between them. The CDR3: CASSYSTETQYF. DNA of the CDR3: TGTGCCAGCAGTTACTCGACGGAGACCCAGTACTTC.

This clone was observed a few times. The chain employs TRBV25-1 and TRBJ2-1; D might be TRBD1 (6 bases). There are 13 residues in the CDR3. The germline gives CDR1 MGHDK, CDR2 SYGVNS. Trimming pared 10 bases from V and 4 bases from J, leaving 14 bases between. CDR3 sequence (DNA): TGTGCCACTGGGGGCGCGTCATACAATGAGCAGTTCTTC. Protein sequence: CATGGASYNEQFF.

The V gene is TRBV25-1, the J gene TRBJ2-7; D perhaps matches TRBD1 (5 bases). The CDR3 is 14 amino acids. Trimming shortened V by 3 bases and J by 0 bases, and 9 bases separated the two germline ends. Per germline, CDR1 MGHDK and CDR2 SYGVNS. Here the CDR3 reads CASSETDSSYEQYF. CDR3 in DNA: TGTGCCAGCAGTGAGACAGATAGCTCCTACGAGCAGTACTTC.

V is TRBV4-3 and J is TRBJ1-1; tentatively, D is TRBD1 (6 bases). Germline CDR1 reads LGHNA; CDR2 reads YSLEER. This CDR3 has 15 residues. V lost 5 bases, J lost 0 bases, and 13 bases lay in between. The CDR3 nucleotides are TGCGCCAGCAGCACCCGACAGGAGATGAACACTGAAGCTTTCTTT. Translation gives CASSTRQEMNTEAFF.

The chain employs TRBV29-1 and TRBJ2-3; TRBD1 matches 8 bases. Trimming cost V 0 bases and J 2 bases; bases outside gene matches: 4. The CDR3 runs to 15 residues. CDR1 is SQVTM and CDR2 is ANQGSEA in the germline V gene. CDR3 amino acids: CSVEDRGLNTDTQYF. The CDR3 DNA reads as TGCAGCGTTGAAGACAGGGGGCTTAACACAGATACGCAGTATTTT.

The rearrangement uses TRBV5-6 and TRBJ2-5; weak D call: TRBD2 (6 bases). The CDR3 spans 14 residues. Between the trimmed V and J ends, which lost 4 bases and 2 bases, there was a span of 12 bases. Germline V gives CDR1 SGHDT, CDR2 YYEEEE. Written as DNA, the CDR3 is TGTGCCAGCAGCCCTGACGGGGGTCAAGAGACCCAGTACTTC. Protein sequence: CASSPDGGQETQYF. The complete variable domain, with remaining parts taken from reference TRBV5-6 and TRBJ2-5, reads DAGVTQSPTHLIKTRGQQVTLRCSPKSGHDTVSWYQQALGQGPQFIFQYYEEEERQRGNFPDRFSGHQFPNYSSELNVNALLLGDSALYLCASSPDGGQETQYFGPGTRLLVL.

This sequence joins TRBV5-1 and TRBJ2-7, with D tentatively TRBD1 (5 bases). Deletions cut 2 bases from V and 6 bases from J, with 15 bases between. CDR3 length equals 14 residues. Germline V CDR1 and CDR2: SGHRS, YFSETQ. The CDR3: CASSLKAGQSEQYF. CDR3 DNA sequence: TGCGCCAGCAGCTTAAAGGCAGGGCAATCCGAGCAGTACTTC.

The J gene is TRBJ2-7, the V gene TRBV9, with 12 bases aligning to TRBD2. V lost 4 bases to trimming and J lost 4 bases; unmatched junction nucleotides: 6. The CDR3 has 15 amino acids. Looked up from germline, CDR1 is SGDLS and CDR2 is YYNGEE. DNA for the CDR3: TGTGCCAGCAGCCCTAGCGGGGGGGCAATTTACGAGCAGTACTTC. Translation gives CASSPSGGAIYEQYF.

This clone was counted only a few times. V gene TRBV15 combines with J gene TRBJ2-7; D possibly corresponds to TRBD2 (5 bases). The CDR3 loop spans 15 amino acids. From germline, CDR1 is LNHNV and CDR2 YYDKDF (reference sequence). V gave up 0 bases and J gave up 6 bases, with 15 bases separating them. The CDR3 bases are TGTGCCACCAGCAGAGATCGGGAACGCCTGGGCGAGCAGTACTTC. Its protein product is CATSRDRERLGEQYF.

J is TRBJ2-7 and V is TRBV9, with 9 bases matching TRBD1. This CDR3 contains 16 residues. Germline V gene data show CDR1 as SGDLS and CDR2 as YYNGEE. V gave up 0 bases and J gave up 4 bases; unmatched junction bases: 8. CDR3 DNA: TGTGCCAGCAGCGTAGACCCGGACAGGGGCGCTTACGAGCAGTACTTC. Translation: CASSVDPDRGAYEQYF.

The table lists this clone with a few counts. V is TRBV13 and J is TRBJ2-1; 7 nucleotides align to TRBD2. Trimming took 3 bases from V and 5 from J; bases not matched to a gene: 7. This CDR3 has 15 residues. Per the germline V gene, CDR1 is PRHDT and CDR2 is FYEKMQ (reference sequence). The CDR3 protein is CASSFAPGRDNEQFF. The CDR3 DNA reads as TGTGCCAGCAGCTTCGCCCCGGGGAGGGACAATGAGCAGTTCTTC.

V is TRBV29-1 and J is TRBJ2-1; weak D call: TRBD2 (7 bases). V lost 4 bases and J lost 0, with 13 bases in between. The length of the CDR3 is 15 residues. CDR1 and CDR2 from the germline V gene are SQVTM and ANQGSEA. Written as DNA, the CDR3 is TGCAGCGTTGGTGGCGGGGGCTTCTCCTACAATGAGCAGTTCTTC. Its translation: CSVGGGGFSYNEQFF.

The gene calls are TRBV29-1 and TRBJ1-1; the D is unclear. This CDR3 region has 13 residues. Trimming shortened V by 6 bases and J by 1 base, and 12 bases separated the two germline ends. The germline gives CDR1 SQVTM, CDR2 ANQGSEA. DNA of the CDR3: TGCAGCGTCATCCTGGACGGGAACACTGAAGCTTTCTTT. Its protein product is CSVILDGNTEAFF.

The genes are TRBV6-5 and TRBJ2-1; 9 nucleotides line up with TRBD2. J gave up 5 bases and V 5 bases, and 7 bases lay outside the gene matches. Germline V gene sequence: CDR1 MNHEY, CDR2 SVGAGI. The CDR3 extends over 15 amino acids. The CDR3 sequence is CASSPDSGGNNEQFF. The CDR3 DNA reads TGTGCCAGCAGTCCCGACAGCGGGGGGAACAATGAGCAGTTCTTC.

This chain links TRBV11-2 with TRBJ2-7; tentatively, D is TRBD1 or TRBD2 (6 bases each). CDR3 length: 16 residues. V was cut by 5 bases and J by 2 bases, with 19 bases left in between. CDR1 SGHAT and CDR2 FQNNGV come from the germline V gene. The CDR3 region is CASSPHGAGEAYEQYF. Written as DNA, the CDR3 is TGTGCCAGCAGCCCCCATGGGGCAGGGGAGGCCTACGAGCAGTACTTC.